The clone carrying this TCR beta chain turned up a few times. Its matching antigen is unknown. Quantitative molecular-barcoded 5'-RACE generated the TCR beta libraries. From the 5' RACE reads, TCRdb called clonotypes with MiXCR, one entry per CDR3 protein. The sample holds some 130,000 distinct CDR3 sequences; approximately 15% are singletons and the top ten take about 3%. The sample originates from a study of CD8 T cells in ankylosing spondylitis. Study-wide points: Earlier work had already found some motif variants in reactive arthritis synovial fluid and blood.

The CDR3 is 11 amino acids. V dropped 3 bases and J dropped 6 bases, with 4 bases sitting between them. The sequenced sample consisted of blood, either unsorted or a sorted T cell fraction (not recorded which). V usage is TRBV12-3 or TRBV12-4 and J usage is TRBJ2-3; D is unresolved. The source is a female donor with ankylosing spondylitis or in good health (not recorded which). CDR3 sequence: CASSFVDTQYF. In DNA, the CDR3 is TGTGCCAGCAGTTTTGTGGATACGCAGTATTTT.